The 17 T cell receptor beta chains below come from one sample, sequenced in a study of CD8 T cells in Susac syndrome. The authors reverse transcribed 0.5 to 1 ug RNA with random hexamers. Via MiXCR, TCRdb re-called the immunoSEQ multiplex PCR reads, giving one row per CDR3 protein. This sample carries approximately 180,000 distinct CDR3 sequences, over 75% of them seen once, and the ten largest clones take about 0.1%. Input material: CD4+ T cells from PBMCs. Receptor source: a human donor with Susac syndrome.

The chain has TRBV20-1 and TRBJ1-5; no reliable D call. The CDR3 has 14 residues. CDR1 is DFQATT, CDR2 SNEGSKA, per germline (reference sequence). The V end lost 3 bases, the J end lost 5 bases, and 14 bases lay between the germline ends. This CDR3 is CSASGQVSDQPQHF. The CDR3 bases are TGCAGTGCTAGTGGCCAGGTCTCCGATCAGCCCCAGCATTTT.

The chain links TRBV5-4 to TRBJ2-3; 16 positions agree with TRBD2. The CDR3 covers 19 residues. The V gene end was trimmed by 2 bases and the J gene end by 2 bases; junction bases not matched to a gene: 8. In germline, CDR1 is SGHNT, CDR2 YYREEE (reference sequence). The CDR3 region is CASSFRGTSGGDTTDTQYF. CDR3 DNA: TGTGCCAGCAGCTTCCGAGGGACTAGCGGGGGGGACACCACAGATACGCAGTATTTT.

V and J are TRBV5-1 and TRBJ2-5, with 12 bases that match TRBD1. The CDR3 consists of 15 residues. Unmatched junction bases numbered 5, after V lost 3 bases and J lost 5 bases. Germline CDR1 reads SGHRS; CDR2 reads YFSETQ. The CDR3 loop reads CASSSGTGGAETQYF. The CDR3 DNA sequence: TGCGCCAGCAGCTCCGGGACAGGGGGCGCGGAGACCCAGTACTTC.

The gene calls are TRBV18 and TRBJ2-7, with D uncertain. The CDR3 has 14 residues. V gave up 3 bases and J gave up 6 bases, with 15 bases separating them. Germline CDR1 is KGHSH and CDR2 is LQKENI. The CDR3 DNA reads as TGTGCCAGCTCACCTGACGCCCTCGGTGGCGAGCAGTACTTC. It encodes CASSPDALGGEQYF.

The genes are TRBV11-2 and TRBJ2-1, with TRBD2 matching over 7 bases. The CDR3 totals 15 residues. V shed 5 bases and J 2 bases; nucleotides not matched to a gene: 6. Per germline, CDR1 SGHAT and CDR2 FQNNGV. CDR3 DNA sequence: TGTGCCAGCAGCCCCAGCGGGGAAACCTACAATGAGCAGTTCTTC. It translates to CASSPSGETYNEQFF.

This clonotype has just one count. This chain connects TRBV27 to TRBJ2-5, with 7 bases that match TRBD2. The CDR3 sequence is 16 residues long. CDR1 and CDR2 (germline): MNHEY, SMNVEV (reference sequence). Trimming took 8 bases from V and 0 from J; bases not matched to a gene: 12. CDR3 sequence (DNA): TGTGCCAGCGGTCCCTGGGCTAGCGGATACCAAGAGACCCAGTACTTC. This sequence encodes CASGPWASGYQETQYF.

The rearrangement joins TRBV6-5 to TRBJ2-2; D is unclear. With 5 bases removed from V and 7 bases from J, the gap between germline ends came to 14 bases. Germline CDR1 is MNHEY and CDR2 is SVGAGI. CDR3 size: 14 residues. Written as DNA, the CDR3 is TGTGCCAGCAGTGGCCGGAACCTCTTCGGGGAGCTGTTTTTT. This encodes CASSGRNLFGELFF.

This chain uses TRBV10-3 with TRBJ2-5; 9 bases are shared with TRBD1. Trimming removed 6 bases from V and 3 bases from J; junction bases left unmatched: 2. The CDR3 contains 13 residues. Germline-derived CDR1 and CDR2 are ENHRY and SYGVKD. As DNA, the CDR3 is TGTGCCATCAGCGGGACAGGGAAAGAGACCCAGTACTTC. Protein product: CAISGTGKETQYF.

The sample holds one count of this clonotype. The rearrangement links TRBV2 to TRBJ1-1; D uncertain. CDR3 size: 13 residues. CDR1 SNHLY and CDR2 FYNNEI come from the germline V gene. Trimming shortened V by 7 bases and J by 4 bases, and 13 bases separated the two germline ends. The CDR3 DNA reads as TGTGCCAGCACCGCTGGGGAAGTCACTGAAGCTTTCTTT. Amino acids: CASTAGEVTEAFF.

This chain uses TRBV24-1 with TRBJ2-3; 7 bases align to TRBD2. V was clipped by 5 bases and J by 4 bases; unmatched bases: 11. The CDR3 totals 16 residues. Germline CDR1 is KGHDR and CDR2 is SFDVKD. CDR3 DNA: TGTGCCACCAGTGGCTCCGGGACTACCATCGCAGATACGCAGTATTTT. As protein: CATSGSGTTIADTQYF.

Remarks on this clonotype: A junction end diverges from the germline sequence, so it may reflect a read error. The chain joins TRBV5-4 to TRBJ1-2, with 7 bases matching TRBD1. Germline lookup yields CDR1 SGHNT and CDR2 YYREEE (reference sequence). The CDR3 is 13 amino acids. The CDR3, as DNA: TGTGCCAGCAGCTTGACAGGGGACGGAGGCTGCACCTTC. Protein sequence: CASSLTGDGGCTF.

This chain joins TRBV12-3 or TRBV12-4 and TRBJ2-7; 8 bases are shared with TRBD2. Germline trimming cut 1 base from V and 3 bases from J; bases unmatched to any gene: 5. CDR3 length equals 15 residues. CDR3 region: CASSLGREGLYEQYF. CDR3 in DNA: TGTGCCAGCAGTTTAGGTCGGGAGGGCCTCTACGAGCAGTACTTC.

V usage is TRBV6-1 and J usage is TRBJ1-6; the match to TRBD1 covers 8 bases. CDR3 length: 18 amino acids. Germline CDR1 is MNHNS and CDR2 is SASEGT. Trimming removed 6 bases from V and 0 bases from J; junction bases left unmatched: 10. CDR3 DNA sequence: TGTGCCAGCAGCCTCGTCCCAGGGGGCAGCTCCTATAATTCACCCCTCCACTTT. Protein: CASSLVPGGSSYNSPLHF.

The DNA for the CDR3 is TGTGCCAGTAGTATACGCTGGGCGGGCTTCTCCTACAATGAGCAGTTCTTC. Translation gives CASSIRWAGFSYNEQFF. The V and J genes are TRBV19 and TRBJ2-1, with D maybe TRBD2 (5 bases). Trimming shortened V by 2 bases and J by 0 bases, and 14 bases separated the two germline ends. In germline, CDR1 is LNHDA, CDR2 SQIVND (reference sequence). The CDR3 is made up of 17 amino acids.

The chain combines TRBV20-1 with TRBJ2-3; D tentatively reads TRBD1 or TRBD2 (5 bases each). This CDR3 has 14 residues. Germline lookup yields CDR1 DFQATT and CDR2 SNEGSKA (reference sequence). CDR3 bases: TGCGGGGCGGGCCGGTCAATCGGCACAGATACGCAGTATTTT. Translated: CGAGRSIGTDTQYF.

This chain connects TRBV11-1 to TRBJ2-5; 7 nucleotides align to TRBD1. V shed 5 bases and J 4 bases; nucleotides not matched to a gene: 10. The CDR3 contains 15 residues. In germline, CDR1 is SGHAT, CDR2 FQDESV (reference sequence). This chain's CDR3 is CASSHRDSHRETQYF. CDR3 DNA: TGTGCCAGCAGCCACCGGGACAGCCATCGAGAGACCCAGTACTTC.

The chain employs TRBV28 and TRBJ1-1, with no clear D. The CDR3 extends over 14 amino acids. V was pared by 8 bases and J by 0 bases, with 13 bases between. CDR1 MDHEN and CDR2 SYDVKM come from the germline V gene. This CDR3 reads CASWAATMNTEAFF. CDR3 nucleotides: TGTGCCAGCTGGGCAGCCACCATGAACACTGAAGCTTTCTTT. The variable domain in full, with the rest retrieved from reference TRBV28 and TRBJ1-1, is DVKVTQSSRYLVKRTGEKVFLECVQDMDHENMFWYRQDPGLGLRLIYFSYDVKMKEKGDIPEGYSVSREKKERFSLILESASTNQTSMYLCASWAATMNTEAFFGQGTRLTVV.